This T cell receptor (beta chain) appears in the sequencing data of a study of a mutant IDH1 vaccine in newly diagnosed glioma. From germline, CDR1 is SGHDT and CDR2 YYEEEE. V lost 3 bases to trimming and J lost 3 bases; unmatched junction nucleotides: 9. The CDR3 runs to 16 residues. Described time point: week 5, during vaccination. With topical imiquimod, each dose of the vaccine consisted of 300 ug of mutant IDH1 20-mer peptide. Clones were sequenced by immunoSEQ multiplex PCR, and TCRdb holds only the in-frame ones, with some missing. The table has around 52,000 clones, around 80% seen once. With respect to this clone: Antigen unknown.

This chain connects TRBV5-6 to TRBJ2-3, with 8 bases that match TRBD2. The clonotype originates from a woman aged 35 to 49 with glioma. This specimen was PBMCs, taken from a glioma patient whose treatment included an IDH1 peptide vaccine. CDR3 region: CASSSQAGTRTDTQYF. The CDR3 region has the DNA TGTGCCAGCAGCTCACAAGCCGGGACTAGAACAGATACGCAGTATTTT.